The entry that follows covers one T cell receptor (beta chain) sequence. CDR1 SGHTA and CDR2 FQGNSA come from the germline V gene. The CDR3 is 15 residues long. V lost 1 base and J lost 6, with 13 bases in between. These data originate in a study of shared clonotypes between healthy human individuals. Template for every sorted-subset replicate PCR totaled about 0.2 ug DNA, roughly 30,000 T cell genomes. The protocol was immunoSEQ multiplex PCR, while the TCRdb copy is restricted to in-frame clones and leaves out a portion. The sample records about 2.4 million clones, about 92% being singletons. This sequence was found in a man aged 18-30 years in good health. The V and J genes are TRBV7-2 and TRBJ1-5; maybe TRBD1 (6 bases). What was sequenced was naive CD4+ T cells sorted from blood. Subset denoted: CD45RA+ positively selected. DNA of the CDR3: TGTGCCAGCAGCTTAGATGGGGGGCTAGGTCAGCCCCAGCATTTT. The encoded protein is CASSLDGGLGQPQHF.